One T cell receptor beta chain is described in this entry. These data originate in a study of blood T cell repertoires in COVID-19. Turning to the study itself: The origin of the acute and convalescent COVID-19 samples was the United States, Italy and Spain. The cDNA or gDNA used as material had been derived from T cells, B-cell-depleted T cells, or PBMCs.

In the original analysis: Using reference gene primer amplification, nucleated cell counts were estimated. Sequenced by immunoSEQ multiplex PCR; TCRdb stores in-frame clones only, minus some. Clone size and the V and J calls come from that table; the DNA yielded D and trimming. This repertoire shows fewer than 35,000 clones, around 90% found once; its top ten account for more than 7%. The V and J ends lost 4 bases and 2 bases respectively, with 11 bases between them. The CDR3 is made up of 14 amino acids. From germline, CDR1 is MDHEN and CDR2 SYDVKM. Sequencing was done on a sample of peripheral blood. The clonotype originates from a woman in her forties or fifties with active COVID-19. V usage is TRBV28 and J usage is TRBJ1-2, with D possibly matching TRBD1 (5 bases). CDR3 in DNA: TGTGCCAGCAGTTCACGTCAGGGCAACTATGGCTACACCTTC. Translating gives CASSSRQGNYGYTF.